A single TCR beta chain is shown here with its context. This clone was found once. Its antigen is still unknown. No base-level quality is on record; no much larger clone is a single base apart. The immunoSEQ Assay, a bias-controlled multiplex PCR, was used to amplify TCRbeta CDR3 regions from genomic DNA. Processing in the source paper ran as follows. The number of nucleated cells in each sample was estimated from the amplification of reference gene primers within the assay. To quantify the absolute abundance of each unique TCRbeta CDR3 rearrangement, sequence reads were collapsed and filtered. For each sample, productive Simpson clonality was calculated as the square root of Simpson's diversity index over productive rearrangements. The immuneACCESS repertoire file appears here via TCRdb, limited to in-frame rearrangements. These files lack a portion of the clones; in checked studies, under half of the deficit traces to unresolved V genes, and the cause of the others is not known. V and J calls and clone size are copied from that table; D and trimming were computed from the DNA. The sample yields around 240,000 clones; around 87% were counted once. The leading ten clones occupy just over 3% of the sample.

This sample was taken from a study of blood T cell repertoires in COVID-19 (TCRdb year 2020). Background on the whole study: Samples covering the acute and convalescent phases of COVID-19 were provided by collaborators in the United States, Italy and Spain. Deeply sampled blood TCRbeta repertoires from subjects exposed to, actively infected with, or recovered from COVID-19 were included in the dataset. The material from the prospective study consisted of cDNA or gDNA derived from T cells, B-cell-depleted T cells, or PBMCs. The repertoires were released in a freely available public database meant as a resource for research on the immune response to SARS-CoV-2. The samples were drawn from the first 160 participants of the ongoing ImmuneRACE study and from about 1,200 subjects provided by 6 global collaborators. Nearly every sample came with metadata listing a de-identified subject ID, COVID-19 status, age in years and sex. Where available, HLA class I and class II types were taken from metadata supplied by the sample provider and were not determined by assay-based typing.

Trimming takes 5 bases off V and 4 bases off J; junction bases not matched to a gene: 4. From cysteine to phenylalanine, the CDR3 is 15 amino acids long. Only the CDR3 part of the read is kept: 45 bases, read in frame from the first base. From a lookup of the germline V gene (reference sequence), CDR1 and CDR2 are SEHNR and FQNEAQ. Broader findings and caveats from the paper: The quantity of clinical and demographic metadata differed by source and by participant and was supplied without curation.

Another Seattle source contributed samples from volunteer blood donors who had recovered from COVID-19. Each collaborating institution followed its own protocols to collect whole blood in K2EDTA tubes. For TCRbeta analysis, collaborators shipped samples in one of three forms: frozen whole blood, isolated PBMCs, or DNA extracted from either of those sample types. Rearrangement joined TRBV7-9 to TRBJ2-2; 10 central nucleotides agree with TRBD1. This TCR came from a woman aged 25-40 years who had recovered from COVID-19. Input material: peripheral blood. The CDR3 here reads CASSVDRGPTGELFF. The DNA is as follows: TGTGCCAGCAGCGTAGACAGGGGGCCCACCGGGGAGCTGTTTTTT.